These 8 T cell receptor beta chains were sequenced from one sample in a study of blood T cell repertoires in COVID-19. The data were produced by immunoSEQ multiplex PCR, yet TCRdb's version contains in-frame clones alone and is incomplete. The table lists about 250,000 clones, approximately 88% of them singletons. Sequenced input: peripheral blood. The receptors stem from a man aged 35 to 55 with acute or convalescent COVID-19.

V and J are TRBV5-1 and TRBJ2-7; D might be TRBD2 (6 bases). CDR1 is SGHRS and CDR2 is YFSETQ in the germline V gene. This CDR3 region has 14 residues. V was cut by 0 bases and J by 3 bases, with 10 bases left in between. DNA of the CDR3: TGCGCCAGCAGCTTGGCAGGCGGGGACTACGAGCAGTACTTC. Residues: CASSLAGGDYEQYF.

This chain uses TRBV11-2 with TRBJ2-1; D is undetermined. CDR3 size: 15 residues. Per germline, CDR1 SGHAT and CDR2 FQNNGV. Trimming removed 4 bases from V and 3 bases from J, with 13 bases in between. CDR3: CASSSIRRVYNEQFF. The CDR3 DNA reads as TGTGCCAGCAGCTCAATCCGACGGGTCTACAATGAGCAGTTCTTC.

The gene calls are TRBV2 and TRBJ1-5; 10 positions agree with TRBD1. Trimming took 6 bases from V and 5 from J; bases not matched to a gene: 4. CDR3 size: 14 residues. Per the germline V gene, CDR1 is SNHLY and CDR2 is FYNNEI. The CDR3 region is CASRRDRGDQPQHF. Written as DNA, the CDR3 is TGTGCCAGCAGGAGGGACAGGGGCGATCAGCCCCAGCATTTT.

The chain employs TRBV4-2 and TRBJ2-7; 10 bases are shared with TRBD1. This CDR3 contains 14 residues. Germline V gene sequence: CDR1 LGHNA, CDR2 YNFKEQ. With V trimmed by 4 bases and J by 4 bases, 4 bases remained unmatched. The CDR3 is CASSLRDRGYEQYF. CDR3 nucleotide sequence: TGTGCCAGCAGCCTTCGGGACAGGGGTTACGAGCAGTACTTC.

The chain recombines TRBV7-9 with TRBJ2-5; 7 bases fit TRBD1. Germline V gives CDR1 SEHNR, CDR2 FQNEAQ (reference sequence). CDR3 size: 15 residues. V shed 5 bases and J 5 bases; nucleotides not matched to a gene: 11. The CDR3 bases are TGTGCCAGCAGCGTCGACAGGGTTGGGGGCGAGACCCAGTACTTC. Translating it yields CASSVDRVGGETQYF.

This CDR3 is CASSLNRGNNEQFF. CDR3 DNA sequence: TGTGCCAGTAGCTTAAACAGGGGGAACAATGAGCAGTTCTTC. The chain joins TRBV19 to TRBJ2-1, with TRBD1 matching 8 bases. The CDR3 length is 14 residues. CDR1 and CDR2 (germline): LNHDA, SQIVND (reference sequence). V lost 6 bases to trimming and J lost 5 bases; unmatched junction nucleotides: 6. The entire variable domain, with the rest obtained from reference TRBV19 and TRBJ2-1, is as follows: DGGITQSPKYLFRKEGQNVTLSCEQNLNHDAMYWYRQDPGQGLRLIYYSQIVNDFQKGDIAEGYSVSREKKESFPLTVTSAQKNPTAFYLCASSLNRGNNEQFFGPGTRLTVL.

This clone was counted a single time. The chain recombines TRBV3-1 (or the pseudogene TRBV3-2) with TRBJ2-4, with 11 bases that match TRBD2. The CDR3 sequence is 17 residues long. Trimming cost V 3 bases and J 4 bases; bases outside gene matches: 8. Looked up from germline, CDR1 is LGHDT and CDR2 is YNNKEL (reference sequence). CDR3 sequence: CASSHLLAGGQKNIQYF. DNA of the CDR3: TGTGCCAGCAGCCACCTCCTAGCGGGAGGTCAAAAAAACATTCAGTACTTC.

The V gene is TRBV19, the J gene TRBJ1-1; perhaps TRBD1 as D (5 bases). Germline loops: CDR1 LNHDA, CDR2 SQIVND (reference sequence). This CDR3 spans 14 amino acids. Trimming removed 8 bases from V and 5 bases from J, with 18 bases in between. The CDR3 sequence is CASSLGAGQTEAFF. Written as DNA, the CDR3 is TGTGCCAGTTCCCTTGGGGCAGGCCAAACTGAAGCTTTCTTT.